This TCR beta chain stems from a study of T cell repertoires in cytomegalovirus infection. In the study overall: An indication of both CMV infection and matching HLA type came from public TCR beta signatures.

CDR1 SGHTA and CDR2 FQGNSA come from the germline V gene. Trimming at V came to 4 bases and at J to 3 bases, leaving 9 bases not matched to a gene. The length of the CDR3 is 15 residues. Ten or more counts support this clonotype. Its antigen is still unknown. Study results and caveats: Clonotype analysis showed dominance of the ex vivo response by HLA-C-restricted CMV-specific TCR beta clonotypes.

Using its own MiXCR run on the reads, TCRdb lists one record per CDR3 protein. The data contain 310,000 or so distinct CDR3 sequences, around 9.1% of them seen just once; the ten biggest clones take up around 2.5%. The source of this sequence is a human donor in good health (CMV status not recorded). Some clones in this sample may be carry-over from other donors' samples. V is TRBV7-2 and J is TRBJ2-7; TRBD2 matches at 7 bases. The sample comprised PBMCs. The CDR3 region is CASSYIAGPNYEQYV. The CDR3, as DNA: TGTGCCAGCAGCTACATAGCGGGCCCCAACTACGAGCAGTACGTC.